The 23 T cell receptor beta chains in this list originate from one sample, sequenced in a study of cytomegalovirus exposure and HLA in healthy donors. Primers included in the PCR were 60 Vbeta and 13 Jbeta primers. Here immunoSEQ multiplex PCR was the method, and the copy in TCRdb shows in-frame clones only, minus some. The sample contains approximately 150,000 clones, roughly 74% of which appear only once. Sample: PBMCs. These receptors all come from a woman aged 18 to 35 in good health and CMV-seropositive.

This clone appeared a single time. V is TRBV19 and J is TRBJ1-4; 8 nucleotides agree with TRBD1. The CDR3 contains 14 residues. The V gene end was trimmed by 6 bases and the J gene end by 6 bases; junction bases not matched to a gene: 6. Germline V lookup: CDR1 LNHDA, CDR2 SQIVND (reference sequence). The CDR3 coding sequence is TGTGCCAGTAGCCAGGGGGCGTCTTATGAAAAACTGTTTTTT. Translating gives CASSQGASYEKLFF.

The V gene is TRBV11-2, the J gene TRBJ1-5, with 7 bases identical to TRBD1. CDR1 and CDR2 (germline): SGHAT, FQNNGV. CDR3 length: 14 amino acids. The J segment lost 6 bases and the V segment lost 5 bases, leaving 7 bases of the junction unmatched. The CDR3 DNA reads TGTGCCAGCAGCCCAACAGGGGCAGGTCAGCCCCAGCATTTT. The encoded protein is CASSPTGAGQPQHF.

V usage is TRBV6-1 and J usage is TRBJ1-3; TRBD1 agrees at 7 bases. This CDR3 has 15 residues. The germline CDR1 and CDR2 sequences are MNHNS and SASEGT. J gave up 0 bases and V 5 bases, and 4 bases lay outside the gene matches. The CDR3 bases are TGTGCCAGCAGTTGGGACAGCACCTCTGGAAACACCATATATTTT. Protein: CASSWDSTSGNTIYF.

The chain joins TRBV25-1 to TRBJ1-1, with D tentatively TRBD1 (6 bases). This CDR3 has 13 residues. Germline lookup yields CDR1 MGHDK and CDR2 SYGVNS. Deletions cut 6 bases from V and 4 bases from J, with 12 bases between. The CDR3, as DNA: TGTGCCAGCAGACGACAGGTGAGCACTGAAGCTTTCTTT. It yields the protein CASRRQVSTEAFF.

The chain joins TRBV28 to TRBJ2-7, with D perhaps matching TRBD1 (6 bases). Trimming pared 5 bases from V and 3 bases from J, leaving 14 bases between. The germline V gene encodes CDR1 MDHEN and CDR2 SYDVKM. The CDR3 consists of 14 residues. As DNA, the CDR3 is TGTGCCAGCAGTCCCGAGGGCAGGGGCTACGAGCAGTACTTC. Amino acids: CASSPEGRGYEQYF.

The chain joins TRBV5-4 to TRBJ1-2; 7 bases line up with TRBD1. Germline loops: CDR1 SGHNT, CDR2 YYREEE (reference sequence). J was trimmed by 7 bases and V by 2 bases; bases with no gene match: 5. CDR3 length: 13 amino acids. The CDR3 here is CASSFVAGGGYTF. The CDR3 region has the DNA TGTGCCAGCAGCTTTGTGGCAGGGGGTGGCTACACCTTC.

CDR3 sequence (DNA): TGTGCCAGCAGCGCGGACAGTTATAGCAATCAGCCCCAGCATTTT. It yields the protein CASSADSYSNQPQHF. This chain joins TRBV9 and TRBJ1-5, with TRBD1 as a possible D gene (6 bases). V was shortened by 3 bases and J by 0 bases, with 10 bases between the two germline ends. The CDR3 sequence is 15 residues long. Germline CDR1 and CDR2: SGDLS and YYNGEE.

As for this clone: This sample includes further DNA sequences coding for the same CDR3. The chain recombines TRBV21-1 with TRBJ1-6; TRBD1 is the table's D call and was not checked against the DNA. TRBV21-1 is given as a pseudogene. CDR3 length: 19 amino acids. CDR3 sequence reads: CASSKRGNRVSSYNSPLHF. DNA for the CDR3: TGCGCCAGCAGCAAAAGAGGGAACAGGGTCAGCTCCTATAATTCACCCCTCCACTTT.

This chain uses TRBV6-6 with TRBJ1-2, with TRBD1 matching over 8 bases. V lost 2 bases, J lost 8 bases, and 10 bases stayed unmatched. CDR3 length: 15 amino acids. Germline V CDR1 and CDR2: MNHNY, SVGAGI (reference sequence). This chain's CDR3 is CASSYGVGQGDGYTF. The CDR3 region has the DNA TGTGCCAGCAGTTACGGGGTCGGACAGGGAGACGGCTACACCTTC.

This clone was seen a handful of times. The chain combines TRBV5-1 with TRBJ1-1; 7 bases line up with TRBD1. Germline V lookup: CDR1 SGHRS, CDR2 YFSETQ. The CDR3 consists of 16 residues. After removal of 0 bases from V and 3 bases from J, the junction contained 8 bases not matched to a gene. In nucleotides, the CDR3 is TGCGCCAGCAGCTTGGCGTCCCATGGACAGGACACTGAAGCTTTCTTT. Translating gives CASSLASHGQDTEAFF.

J is TRBJ1-2 and V is TRBV5-1; 7 positions match TRBD1. Germline V gene data show CDR1 as SGHRS and CDR2 as YFSETQ. The CDR3 runs 14 residues. After removal of 5 bases from V and 6 bases from J, the junction contained 10 bases not matched to a gene. CDR3 bases: TGCGCCAGCAGGCGACCGGGACAGCTAGATGGCTACACCTTC. Amino acids: CASRRPGQLDGYTF.

This clone was detected only a few times. The J gene is TRBJ1-1, the V gene TRBV25-1, with 7 bases aligning to TRBD1. The CDR3 is 14 amino acids. V trimming: 2 bases; J trimming: 3 bases; junction bases outside the gene matches: 3. Germline values: CDR1 MGHDK, CDR2 SYGVNS. The CDR3 region has the DNA TGTGCCAGCAGTGAACGACAGGGCTACACTGAAGCTTTCTTT. It yields the protein CASSERQGYTEAFF.

V is TRBV6-1 and J is TRBJ1-2; D is unresolved. This CDR3 contains 16 residues. V shed 4 bases and J shed 3 bases, with 18 bases lying between them. Per germline, CDR1 MNHNS and CDR2 SASEGT. The CDR3 protein is CASSGGGLPGDYGYTF. The CDR3 DNA reads as TGTGCCAGCAGTGGGGGAGGGCTTCCCGGGGACTATGGCTACACCTTC.

This sequence joins TRBV10-3 and TRBJ2-3; tentative D call: TRBD1 (6 bases). The germline gives CDR1 ENHRY, CDR2 SYGVKD. This CDR3 region has 15 residues. With 4 bases removed from V and 0 bases from J, the gap between germline ends came to 11 bases. The CDR3 nucleotides read TGTGCCATCAGTGGGACAGCTACTAGCACAGATACGCAGTATTTT. It translates to CAISGTATSTDTQYF.

This chain joins TRBV29-1 and TRBJ1-2, with D tentatively TRBD1 (5 bases). The CDR3 is 12 amino acids. V gave up 6 bases and J gave up 4 bases, with 12 bases separating them. In germline, CDR1 is SQVTM, CDR2 ANQGSEA. CDR3 nucleotide sequence: TGCAGCGTGCCTGGGGGGTCCTATGGCTACACCTTC. This gives the protein CSVPGGSYGYTF.

The chain has TRBV4-3 and TRBJ2-7; 9 bases map to TRBD1. The CDR3 contains 16 residues. The V gene end was trimmed by 3 bases and the J gene end by 6 bases; junction bases not matched to a gene: 12. CDR1 and CDR2 from the germline V gene are LGHNA and YSLEER. CDR3 region: CASSQAPGQGGSEQYF. CDR3 coding DNA: TGCGCCAGCAGCCAGGCTCCGGGACAGGGTGGTTCCGAGCAGTACTTC.

The genes are TRBV19 and TRBJ2-7; no clear D. V lost 3 bases to trimming and J lost 2 bases, with 8 bases between them. Germline loops: CDR1 LNHDA, CDR2 SQIVND (reference sequence). The CDR3 totals 13 residues. As DNA, the CDR3 is TGTGCCAGTAGTATCGGCGGAGCCTACGAGCAGTACTTC. This codes for CASSIGGAYEQYF.

V and J are TRBV4-2 and TRBJ2-3; D gene uncertain. Trimming removed 0 bases at V and 5 bases at J, with 12 bases between. Germline assignment: CDR1 LGHNA and CDR2 YNFKEQ. CDR3 length equals 15 residues. CDR3 in DNA: TGTGCCAGCAGCCAAGACCCGCGGTCGGGAGATACGCAGTATTTT. Translation: CASSQDPRSGDTQYF.

This clone was observed once. V and J are TRBV9 and TRBJ2-1; 9 bases align to TRBD2. This CDR3 comprises 15 residues. Germline-derived CDR1 and CDR2 are SGDLS and YYNGEE. Germline trimming cut 6 bases from V and 10 bases from J; bases unmatched to any gene: 14. For the CDR3, the DNA is TGTGCCAGCACTCCGGTGGTTAGCGGGGGCTCGGAGCAGTTCTTC. It encodes CASTPVVSGGSEQFF.

The V gene is TRBV5-6, the J gene TRBJ2-5, with 7 bases aligning to TRBD1. Unmatched junction bases numbered 6, after V lost 2 bases and J lost 5 bases. CDR1 is SGHDT and CDR2 is YYEEEE in the germline V gene. The CDR3 spans 14 residues. The CDR3 DNA follows: TGTGCCAGCAGCTTACGGACAGGTCGGGAGACCCAGTACTTC. It translates to CASSLRTGRETQYF.

V and J are TRBV9 and TRBJ2-3; maybe TRBD2 (6 bases). From germline, CDR1 is SGDLS and CDR2 YYNGEE. The CDR3 is 16 amino acids. The germline V and J ends were trimmed by 6 bases and 1 base, with 18 bases remaining between them. The CDR3 sequence: CASTLAGGAGTDTQYF. Written as DNA, the CDR3 is TGTGCCAGCACCCTCGCGGGCGGGGCGGGCACAGATACGCAGTATTTT.

V gene TRBV6-6 combines with J gene TRBJ2-7, with D perhaps TRBD2 (6 bases). V lost 7 bases and J 4 bases, leaving 14 bases between the germline ends. Germline CDR1 reads MNHNY; CDR2 reads SVGAGI (reference sequence). CDR3 size: 13 residues. CDR3 nucleotides: TGTGCCAGCACTCCACTTGGGACTTACGAGCAGTACTTC. Amino acids: CASTPLGTYEQYF.

This clone was seen a few times. The rearrangement links TRBV4-3 to TRBJ1-2; 8 nucleotides agree with TRBD1. Germline assignment: CDR1 LGHNA and CDR2 YSLEER. V was clipped by 4 bases and J by 8 bases; unmatched bases: 15. The CDR3 runs 16 residues. The CDR3 region is CASSRTSGQGVYGYTF. Written as DNA, the CDR3 is TGCGCCAGCAGCCGCACAAGCGGACAGGGAGTGTACGGCTACACCTTC.